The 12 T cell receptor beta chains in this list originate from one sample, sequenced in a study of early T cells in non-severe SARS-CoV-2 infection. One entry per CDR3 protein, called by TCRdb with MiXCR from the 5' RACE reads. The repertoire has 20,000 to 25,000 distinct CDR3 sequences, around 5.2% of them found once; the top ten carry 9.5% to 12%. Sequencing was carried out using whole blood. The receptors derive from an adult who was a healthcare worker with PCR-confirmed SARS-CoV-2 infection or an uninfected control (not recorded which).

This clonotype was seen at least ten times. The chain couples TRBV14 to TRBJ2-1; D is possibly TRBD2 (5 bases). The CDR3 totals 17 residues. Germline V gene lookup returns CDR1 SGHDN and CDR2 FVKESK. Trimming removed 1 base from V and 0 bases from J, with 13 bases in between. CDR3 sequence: CASSQVIPGSSYNEQFF. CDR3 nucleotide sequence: TGTGCCAGCAGCCAAGTAATCCCGGGAAGCTCCTACAATGAGCAGTTCTTC.

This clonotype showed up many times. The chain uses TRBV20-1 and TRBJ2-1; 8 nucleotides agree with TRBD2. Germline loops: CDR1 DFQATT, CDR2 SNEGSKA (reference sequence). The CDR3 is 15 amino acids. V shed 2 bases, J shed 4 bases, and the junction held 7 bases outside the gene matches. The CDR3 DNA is TGCAGTGCTAGAATTGTAGCGGGAAGATACAATGAGCAGTTCTTC. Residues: CSARIVAGRYNEQFF.

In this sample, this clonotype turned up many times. DNA of the CDR3: TGTGCCAGCAGGAAAACTGTGAACACTGAAGCTTTCTTT. Amino acids: CASRKTVNTEAFF. V gene TRBV7-9 combines with J gene TRBJ1-1; D gene unclear. The V gene lost 6 bases and the J gene lost 0 bases, with 8 bases spanning the gap. Germline V CDR1 and CDR2: SEHNR, FQNEAQ (reference sequence). This CDR3 has 13 residues.

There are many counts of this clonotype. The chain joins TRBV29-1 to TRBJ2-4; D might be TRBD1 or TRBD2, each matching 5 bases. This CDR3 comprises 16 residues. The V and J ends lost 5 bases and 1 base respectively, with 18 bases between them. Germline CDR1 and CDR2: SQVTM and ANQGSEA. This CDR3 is CSVRGGRTSAKNIQYF. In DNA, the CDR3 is TGCAGCGTTCGTGGGGGTAGAACTAGTGCCAAAAACATTCAGTACTTC.

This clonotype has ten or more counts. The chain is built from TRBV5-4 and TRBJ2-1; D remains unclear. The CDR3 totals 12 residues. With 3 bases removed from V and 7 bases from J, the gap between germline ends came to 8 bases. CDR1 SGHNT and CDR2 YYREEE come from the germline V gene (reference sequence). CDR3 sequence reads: CASSWRGNEQFF. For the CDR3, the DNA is TGTGCCAGCAGCTGGCGTGGTAATGAGCAGTTCTTC.

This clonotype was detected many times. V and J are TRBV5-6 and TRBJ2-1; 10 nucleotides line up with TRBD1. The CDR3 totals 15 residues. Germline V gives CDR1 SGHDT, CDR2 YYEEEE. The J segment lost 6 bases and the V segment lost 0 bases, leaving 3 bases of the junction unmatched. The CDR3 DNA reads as TGTGCCAGCAGCTTGGTAGGGACAGGGGCCAATGAGCAGTTCTTC. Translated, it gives CASSLVGTGANEQFF.

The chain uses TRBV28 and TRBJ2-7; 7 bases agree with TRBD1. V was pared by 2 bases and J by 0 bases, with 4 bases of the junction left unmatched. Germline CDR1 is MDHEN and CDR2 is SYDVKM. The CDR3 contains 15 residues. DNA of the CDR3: TGTGCCAGCAGTTTAGGGACAGTTGCCTCCTACGAGCAGTACTTC. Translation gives CASSLGTVASYEQYF.

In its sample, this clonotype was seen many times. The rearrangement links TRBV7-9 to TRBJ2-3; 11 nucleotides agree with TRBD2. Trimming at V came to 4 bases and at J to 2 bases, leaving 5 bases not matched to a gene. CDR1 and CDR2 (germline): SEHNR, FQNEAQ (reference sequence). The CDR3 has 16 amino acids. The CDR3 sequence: CASSSSGRTYTDTQYF. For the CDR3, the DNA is TGTGCCAGCAGCTCTAGCGGGAGGACCTACACAGATACGCAGTATTTT.

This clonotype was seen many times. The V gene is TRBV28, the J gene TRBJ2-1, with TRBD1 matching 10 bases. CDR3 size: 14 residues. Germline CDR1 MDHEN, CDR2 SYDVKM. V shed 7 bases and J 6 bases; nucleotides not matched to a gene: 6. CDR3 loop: CASTGTGVSNEQFF. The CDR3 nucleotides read TGTGCCAGCACCGGGACAGGGGTTAGCAATGAGCAGTTCTTC.

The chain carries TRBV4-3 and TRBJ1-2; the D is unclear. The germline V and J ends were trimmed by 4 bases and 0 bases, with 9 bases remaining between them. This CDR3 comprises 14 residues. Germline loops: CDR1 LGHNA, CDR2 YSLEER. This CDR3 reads CASSLTVSNYGYTF. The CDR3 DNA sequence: TGCGCCAGCAGCCTCACCGTCTCTAACTATGGCTACACCTTC.

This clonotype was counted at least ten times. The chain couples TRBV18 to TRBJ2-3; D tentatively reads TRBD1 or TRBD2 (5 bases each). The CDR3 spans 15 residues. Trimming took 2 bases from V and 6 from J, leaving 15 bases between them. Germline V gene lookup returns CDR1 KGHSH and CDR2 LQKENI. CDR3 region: CASSPIFGGEDTQYF. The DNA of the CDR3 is TGTGCCAGCTCACCAATTTTTGGGGGAGAGGATACGCAGTATTTT. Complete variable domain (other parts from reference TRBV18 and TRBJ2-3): NAGVMQNPRHLVRRRGQEARLRCSPMKGHSHVYWYRQLPEEGLKFMVYLQKENIIDESGMPKERFSAEFPKEGPSILRIQQVVRGDSAAYFCASSPIFGGEDTQYFGPGTRLTVL.

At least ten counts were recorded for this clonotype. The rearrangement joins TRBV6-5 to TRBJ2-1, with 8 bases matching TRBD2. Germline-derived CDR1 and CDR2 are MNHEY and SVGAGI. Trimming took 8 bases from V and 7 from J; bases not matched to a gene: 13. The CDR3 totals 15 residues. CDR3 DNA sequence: TGTGCCAGCCGCCCCGGCGAGCGGGAGTGGAATGAGCAGTTCTTC. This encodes CASRPGEREWNEQFF.